This T cell receptor (beta chain) appears in the sequencing data of a study of cytomegalovirus exposure and HLA in healthy donors. General study findings and limits: A later analysis reportedly identified an Asian-associated ancestry cluster as carrying fewer N-insertions than the roughly 600-donor mean. It has been reported that TCR beta sequences accurately predicted the HLA-A and HLA-B alleles of most subjects.

Donors were ostensibly healthy at sampling, although undocumented immune exposures were probable. PCR employed 60 Vbeta and 13 Jbeta primers. Data came from immunoSEQ multiplex PCR; TCRdb stores just in-frame clones and leaves some out. The data show approximately 220,000 clones, with roughly 87% seen just once and approximately 5.7% held by the top ten. The J segment lost 5 bases and the V segment lost 5 bases, leaving 6 bases of the junction unmatched. This CDR3 is built from 16 residues. CDR1 is SEHNR and CDR2 is FQNEAQ in the germline V gene (reference sequence). Concerning this clone itself: The antigen is not known.

V gene TRBV7-9 combines with J gene TRBJ2-1; 13 bases are a match to TRBD2. The sequence came from a man aged 35-49 years in good health and CMV-seropositive. Input material: PBMCs. CDR3 loop: CASSLWTSGSHNEQFF. The CDR3 DNA reads as TGTGCCAGCAGCCTCTGGACTAGCGGGAGCCACAATGAGCAGTTCTTC.